A selection of T cell receptor beta chains follows, all from one sample in a study of cytomegalovirus exposure and HLA in healthy donors. Only in-frame clones appear in the TCRdb table, and some are missing; sequencing was by immunoSEQ multiplex PCR. The data show 65,000 to 85,000 clones, with roughly 70% seen just once and over 4.5% held by the top ten. Sequenced input: PBMCs. The receptors here all came from a man in his sixties in good health and CMV-seropositive. The conserved cysteine and the conserved F or W are not part of the CDR3 here. Clone size is shown for a subset of rows, as once, few, many or a class of expanded clone.

TRBJ1-1	TRBV30	.	AWSRQSLNTEAF
TRBJ2-3	TRBV9	few	ASSVVGGMSTDTQY
TRBJ1-1	TRBV4-3	.	ASSQGGGHTEAF
TRBJ2-5	TRBV5-4	.	ASSLRTGQGETQY
TRBJ1-5	TRBV7-8	.	ASSLGGGNQPQH
TRBJ2-7	TRBV13	.	ASSFRRQGKDPYEQY
TRBJ1-6	TRBV6-1	once	ASRLDSYNSPLH
TRBJ2-7	TRBV2	.	ASHTYEQY
TRBJ2-2	TRBV2	.	ASSEASLTGELF
TRBJ1-1	TRBV7-2	.	ASSLGGHEAF
TRBJ2-3	TRBV5-5	.	ASSLEGGKADTQY
TRBJ2-3	TRBV6-4	medium-sized	ASSDTSGDTDTQY
TRBJ2-3	TRBV4-1	.	ASSHHGTGTDTQY
TRBJ2-7	TRBV11-1	.	ASSLVRGDEQY
TRBJ1-1	TRBV19	.	ASSIRQLNTEAF
TRBJ1-4	TRBV5-4	.	ASSLRGLGEKLF
TRBJ1-5	TRBV11-2	few	ASSLFLGQPQH
TRBJ1-6	TRBV9	.	ASSPRQGRGSPLH
TRBJ2-3	TRBV30	.	AWSPGTGWDTQY
TRBJ2-6	TRBV2	.	ASNKGQALSGANVLT
TRBJ1-2	TRBV6-6	.	ASSYSRRTPYGYT
TRBJ1-1	TRBV15	.	ATSSSPAGGRTEAF
TRBJ2-3	TRBV7-9	.	ASSRGGSNTDTQY
TRBJ2-5	TRBV7-6	.	ASSSSPGGGFETQY
TRBJ2-1	TRBV19	.	ASTPDSNNEQF
TRBJ1-1	TRBV28	.	ASSFLPVNTEAF
TRBJ2-6	TRBV19	.	ASSIMGQSSGANVLT
TRBJ2-3	TRBV11-2	.	ASSLDGGAGNTQY
TRBJ1-5	TRBV18	.	ASSPVEGSNQPQH
TRBJ2-1	TRBV28	.	ASTPQALAGQNEQF
TRBJ1-3	TRBV19	.	ASAGASGNTIY
TRBJ2-1	TRBV9	few	ASSALAGGRNEQF
TRBJ1-4	TRBV7-8	.	ASSQGTALGEKLF
TRBJ2-6	TRBV7-2	.	ASSPYGTSGANVLT
TRBJ2-7	TRBV5-4	.	ASSQEYPGYYEQY
TRBJ2-7	TRBV29-1	.	SVLTGMGYEQY
TRBJ1-5	TRBV4-2	.	ASSQDRGNQPQH
TRBJ2-3	TRBV10-3	few	ATMGEERDLTDTQY
TRBJ2-7	TRBV11-3	.	ASSYGTGAPEQY
TRBJ2-3	TRBV9	.	ASSVDKDTQY
TRBJ1-6	TRBV30	few	AWEGQPNSPLH
.	TRBV11-2	.	ASSLRGPQRGNEQY
TRBJ2-5	TRBV4-3	.	ASSQRTSGGVTGETQY
TRBJ1-4	TRBV6-4	.	ASSGDRGDEKLF
TRBJ2-5	TRBV5-4	.	ASSLAEQETQY
TRBJ2-1	TRBV5-6	.	ASSQLMGLEF
TRBJ2-1	TRBV30	.	AWSVGGILEKF
TRBJ1-3	TRBV6-1	few	ASSDHTGFGNTIY